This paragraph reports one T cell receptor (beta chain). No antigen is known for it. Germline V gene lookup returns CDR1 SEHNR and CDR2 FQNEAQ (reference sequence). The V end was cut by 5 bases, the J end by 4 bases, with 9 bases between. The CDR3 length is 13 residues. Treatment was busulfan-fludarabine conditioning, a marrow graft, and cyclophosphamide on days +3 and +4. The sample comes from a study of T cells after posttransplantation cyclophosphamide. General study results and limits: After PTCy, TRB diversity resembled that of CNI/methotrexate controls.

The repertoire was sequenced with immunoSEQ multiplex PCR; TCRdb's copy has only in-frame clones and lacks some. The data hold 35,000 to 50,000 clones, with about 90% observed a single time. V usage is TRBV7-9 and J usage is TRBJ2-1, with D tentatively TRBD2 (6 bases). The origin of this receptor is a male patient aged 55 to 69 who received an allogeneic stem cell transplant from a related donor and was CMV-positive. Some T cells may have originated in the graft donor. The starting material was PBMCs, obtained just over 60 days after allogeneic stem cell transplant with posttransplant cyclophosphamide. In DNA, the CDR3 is TGTGCCAGCAGCCTCCGGGAGTACAATGAGCAGTTCTTC. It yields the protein CASSLREYNEQFF. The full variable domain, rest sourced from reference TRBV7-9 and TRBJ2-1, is DTGVSQNPRHKITKRGQNVTFRCDPISEHNRLYWYRQTLGQGPEFLTYFQNEAQLEKSRLLSDRFSAERPKGSFSTLEIQRTEQGDSAMYLCASSLREYNEQFFGPGTRLTVL.